This TCR beta chain was retrieved from a study of T cell clones after liver transplantation (dated by TCRdb to the late 2010s). General notes on the study: ITN030ST, the source of the samples, was a randomized trial that attempted immunosuppression withdrawal within 2 years of liver transplantation. Donor-reactive T cell clones were identified using TCRbeta sequencing after a pre-transplant mixed lymphocyte reaction and were then followed in post-transplant blood. Third party-reactive TCRbeta sequences were also identified from pre-transplant MLRs to serve as an antigen-independent comparator for donor-reactive sequences. Three of the eight recipients were HCV-positive; the others were transplanted for non-autoimmune, non-viral indications. The subjects received no induction therapy and were kept on standard immunosuppression until randomization at 12-24 months post-transplant. Tolerance was defined as complete immunosuppression withdrawal for at least one year with no rise in liver enzymes beyond twice the upper limit of normal. Blood samples were collected pre-transplant, then pre-randomization ahead of withdrawal, and finally post-randomization once withdrawal had either been completed or failed. The study cohort included 8 liver transplant recipients, of whom 3 were classified as tolerant and 5 as non-tolerant.

General findings and caveats noted by the study authors: The decline in donor-reactive sequences exceeded the decline in third party-reactive sequences, suggesting partial antigen-specific deletion that was unrelated to withdrawal success. In 5 of 8 subjects, regardless of tolerance or HCV status, circulating donor-reactive CD4 TCRbeta sequences dropped significantly post-transplant. Because allograft tissue specimens were not available, migration of donor-reactive T cells into the graft, rather than deletion, may have occurred. The conclusions were preliminary, being limited by small, heterogeneous patient numbers and by non-standardized post-transplant time points. After accounting for repertoire turnover, donor-reactive detection was significantly reduced in 7 of 8 subjects for CD4 and 8 of 8 for CD8. In a couple of subjects, low numbers of available donor cells limited the measurable donor-reactive repertoire.

With respect to this clone: Its recognized antigen is unknown. Qualities for individual bases were not recorded, and no much larger clone is one base off.

Using immunoSEQ, frozen genomic DNA was subjected to high-throughput TCRbeta CDR3 sequencing, a process that included PCR amplification, mapping, bias correction and internal controls. As for the original processing: Only productive rearrangements were retained, and each unique TCRbeta sequence was defined by its CDR3 nucleotide sequence together with its V and J gene. For a sequence to be called donor-reactive, it needed a frequency of at least 0.01% and at least 5-fold expansion in CFSE-low cells compared with unstimulated pre-transplant cells. To ensure at least 90% detection power, minimum frequency thresholds were set for each subject based on that subject's lowest-template unstimulated sample. Jensen-Shannon divergence between the top 1000 TCRbeta sequences post- versus pre-transplant served as the measure of repertoire turnover. Two-sided Fisher's exact tests were used to test for changes in the detection of donor-reactive sequences. TCRdb obtained this table from immuneACCESS and retained in-frame rearrangements with V and J assigned. These tables miss some clones; where compared with another copy, unresolved V genes account for less than half of the shortfall, and the remainder is unexplained. D and trimming were read from the DNA, whereas the V and J calls and clone size are those reported in that table. The sample table records some 6,000 clones; 70% to 80% of these occur just once. Of the sample, 10% to 15% is held by the ten largest clones.

Thawed unstimulated PBMCs were stained for CD3, CD4 and CD8 and FACS-sorted into CD3+CD4+ and CD3+CD8+ populations. Randomization to immunosuppression withdrawal applied to every one of the 8 studied subjects. Genomic DNA was isolated with the Qiagen DNeasy Blood and Tissue Kit. The junction carries 8 bases between V and J, which are trimmed by 1 base and 0 bases respectively. The germline V gene (reference sequence) supplies CDR1 SEHNR and CDR2 FQNEAQ. The CDR3, cysteine through phenylalanine, is 15 amino acids long. Only the CDR3 region is kept as DNA, spanning 45 bases read in frame from base 1. The sequence was collected from a human patient who received a liver transplant. Following transplantation, T cells from the graft donor may be among those present. Here the sequenced sample was CD8+ T cells from blood, taken roughly 3.5 years after liver transplant. The receptor chain draws on TRBV7-9 and TRBJ2-3; the D gene cannot be named for sure. The encoded CDR3 is CASSLGPYSTDTQYF. The nucleotide sequence reads as follows: TGTGCCAGCAGCTTAGGTCCTTATAGCACAGATACGCAGTATTTT.